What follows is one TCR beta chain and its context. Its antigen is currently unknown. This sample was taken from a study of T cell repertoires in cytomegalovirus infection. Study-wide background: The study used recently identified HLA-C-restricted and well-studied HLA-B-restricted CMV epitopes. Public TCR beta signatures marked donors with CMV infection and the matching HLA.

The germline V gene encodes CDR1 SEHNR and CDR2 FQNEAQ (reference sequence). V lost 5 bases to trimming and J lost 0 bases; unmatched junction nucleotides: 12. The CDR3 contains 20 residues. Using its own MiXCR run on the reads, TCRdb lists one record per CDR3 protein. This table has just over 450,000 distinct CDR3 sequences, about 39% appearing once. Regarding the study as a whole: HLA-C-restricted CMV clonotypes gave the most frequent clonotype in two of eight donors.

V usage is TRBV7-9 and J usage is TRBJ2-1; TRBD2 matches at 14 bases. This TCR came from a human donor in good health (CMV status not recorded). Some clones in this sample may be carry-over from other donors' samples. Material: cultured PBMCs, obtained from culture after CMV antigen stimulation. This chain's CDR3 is CASSGTGTSGGLSSYNEQFF. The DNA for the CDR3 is TGTGCCAGCAGCGGAACCGGGACTAGCGGGGGCCTAAGCTCCTACAATGAGCAGTTCTTC. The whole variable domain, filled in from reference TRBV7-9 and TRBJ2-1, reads DTGVSQNPRHKITKRGQNVTFRCDPISEHNRLYWYRQTLGQGPEFLTYFQNEAQLEKSRLLSDRFSAERPKGSFSTLEIQRTEQGDSAMYLCASSGTGTSGGLSSYNEQFFGPGTRLTVL.